This T cell receptor (beta chain) is drawn from a study of blood T cell repertoires in COVID-19. Study-wide background: From the United States, Italy and Spain came samples of acute and convalescent COVID-19. Sources were T cells, B-cell-depleted T cells, or PBMCs; the material itself was cDNA or gDNA.

While infection was still active, Seattle patients were enrolled and then followed longitudinally. CDR3 length equals 16 residues. Germline loops: CDR1 MNHEY, CDR2 SMNVEV (reference sequence). V was pared by 6 bases and J by 5 bases, with 12 bases of the junction left unmatched. In the authors' methods: Amplification with reference gene primers provided the estimates of nucleated cell counts. Data came from immunoSEQ multiplex PCR; TCRdb stores just in-frame clones and leaves some out. That table is the source of V, J and clone size, and D and trimming were worked out from the DNA. Seen here are over 150,000 clones, around 85% observed once, and the top ten hold 0.63%.

This TCR was sampled from a man between 60 and 75 years old with COVID-19, enrolled during active disease. Sequencing was done on a sample of peripheral blood. The chain uses TRBV27 and TRBJ2-5; TRBD2 aligns across 10 bases. The CDR3 is CASRSPEREGPETQYF. The CDR3 DNA reads as TGTGCCAGCAGGTCTCCGGAGCGGGAGGGCCCCGAGACCCAGTACTTC.